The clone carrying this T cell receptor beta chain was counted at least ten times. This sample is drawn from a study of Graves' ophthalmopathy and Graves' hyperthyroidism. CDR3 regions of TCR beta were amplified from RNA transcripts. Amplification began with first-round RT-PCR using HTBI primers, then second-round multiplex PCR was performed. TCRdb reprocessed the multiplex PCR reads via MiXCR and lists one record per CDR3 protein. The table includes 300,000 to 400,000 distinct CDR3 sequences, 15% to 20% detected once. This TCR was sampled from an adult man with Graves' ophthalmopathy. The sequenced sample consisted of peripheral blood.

The CDR3 DNA follows: TGCAGTGCTAGGGTTCCGGGGCCGCATCAGCCCCAGCATTTT. This translates into CSARVPGPHQPQHF. The V call is TRBV20-1, the J call TRBJ1-5, with a possible D match to TRBD1 (5 bases). V lost 3 bases to trimming and J lost 5 bases, with 14 bases between them. Germline CDR1 and CDR2: DFQATT and SNEGSKA (reference sequence). The CDR3 is 14 amino acids.